The present TCR beta chain was sequenced within a study of T cell changes during pregnancy in multiple sclerosis. Assay: immunoSEQ multiplex PCR; the TCRdb copy retains only in-frame clones and omits some. The sample has about 110,000 clones; less than 95% are singletons. V dropped 6 bases and J dropped 0 bases, with 12 bases sitting between them. CDR1 is MDHEN, CDR2 SYDVKM, per germline. This CDR3 has 15 amino acids. This chain uses TRBV28 with TRBJ2-1, with D possibly being TRBD2 (5 bases). The specimen comprised peripheral blood, sampled before pregnancy. This TCR came from a female donor with multiple sclerosis, enrolled in a pregnancy study. DNA for the CDR3: TGTGCCAGCAGCATAGCGCCTAGCTCCTACAATGAGCAGTTCTTC. Translated: CASSIAPSSYNEQFF.